The rows below give T cell receptor beta chains drawn from one sample of a study of blood T cell repertoires in COVID-19. Clones were read by immunoSEQ multiplex PCR, and TCRdb kept only the in-frame ones, dropping some. The sample comprises tens of thousands of clones, less than 90% of which are singletons, and more than 9.5% rests with the top ten. Material: peripheral blood. The receptor source for this set is a human donor in a cohort sampled during active COVID-19. CDR3s include the opening cysteine and the closing phenylalanine or tryptophan. A D gene is named only where the DNA matches it firmly. Some rows have no size entry. The others give once, few or many, or a class for an expanded clone.

TRBV20-1,.,TRBJ2-7,.,CSAQTSYEQYF,TGCAGTGCACAAACTAGCTACGAGCAGTACTTC
TRBV7-7,.,TRBJ1-1,.,CASSLYSGHQNTEAFF,TGTGCTAGCAGCTTATACTCGGGACACCAGAACACTGAAGCTTTCTTT
TRBV19,.,TRBJ1-2,.,CASSPNQGYGYTF,TGTGCCAGTAGTCCCAATCAGGGCTATGGCTACACCTTC
TRBV5-1,.,TRBJ2-3,.,CASSLAGGGRTDTQYF,TGCGCCAGCAGCTTGGCCGGAGGGGGCCGCACAGATACGCAGTATTTT
TRBV9,.,TRBJ1-2,TRBD1,CASSVDQGAEYGYTF,TGTGCCAGCAGCGTAGACCAGGGGGCCGAGTATGGCTACACCTTC
TRBV15,.,TRBJ2-2,.,CATSRRGRGTGELFF,TGTGCCACCAGCAGGAGGGGGAGGGGCACCGGGGAGCTGTTTTTT
TRBV5-4,.,TRBJ2-7,TRBD1,CASSIGQGEQYF,TGTGCCAGCAGCATCGGACAGGGGGAGCAGTACTTC
TRBV30,.,TRBJ1-4,TRBD1,CAWSSDRSTNEKLFF,TGTGCCTGGAGTTCGGACAGGTCTACTAATGAAAAACTGTTTTTT
TRBV6-2/TRBV6-3,.,TRBJ1-6,TRBD1,CASSYLGQGNSPLHF,TGTGCCAGCAGTTACTTGGGACAGGGCAATTCACCCCTCCACTTT
TRBV5-1,.,TRBJ2-2,.,CASSFALNTGELFF,TGCGCCAGCAGCTTCGCACTGAACACCGGGGAGCTGTTTTTT
TRBV7-6,few,TRBJ1-1,.,CASSLVGGDTEAFF,TGTGCCAGCAGCTTAGTAGGAGGGGATACTGAAGCTTTCTTT
TRBV5-1,few,TRBJ1-1,.,CASSLGRSEAFF,TGCGCCAGCAGCTTGGGCAGGTCGGAAGCTTTCTTT
TRBV11-2,.,TRBJ2-5,TRBD1,CASSLDPDRVIGTQYF,TGTGCCAGCAGCTTAGACCCGGACAGGGTGATTGGGACCCAGTACTTC
TRBV5-1,.,TRBJ2-6,.,CASSLTQGGRSSGANVLTF,TGCGCCAGCAGCTTGACCCAAGGAGGGCGATCCTCTGGGGCCAACGTCCTGACTTTC
TRBV19,.,TRBJ1-5,.,CASSAWEGQGINQPQHF,TGTGCCAGTAGTGCCTGGGAAGGTCAGGGGATCAATCAGCCCCAGCATTTT
TRBV7-2,.,TRBJ2-1,.,CASSLGGHYNEQFF,TGTGCCAGCAGCTTAGGGGGACACTACAATGAGCAGTTCTTC
TRBV20-1,.,TRBJ2-5,TRBD2,CSASSGLAGVETQYF,TGCAGTGCTAGTTCGGGACTAGCGGGAGTAGAGACCCAGTACTTC
TRBV15,.,TRBJ2-4,TRBD1,CATSRVPQGENIQYF,TGTGCCACCAGCAGAGTTCCCCAGGGGGAAAACATTCAGTACTTC
TRBV19,.,TRBJ1-4,TRBD1,CASSPTGRDEKLFF,TGTGCCAGTAGTCCGACAGGGCGCGATGAAAAACTGTTTTTT
TRBV5-1,.,TRBJ1-1,TRBD1,CASSSGTGNTEAFF,TGCGCCAGCAGCTCGGGGACAGGGAACACTGAAGCTTTCTTT
TRBV9,.,TRBJ1-4,.,CASSVDFGGGEHEKLFF,TGTGCCAGCAGCGTAGACTTTGGAGGGGGGGAACACGAAAAACTGTTTTTT
TRBV28,.,TRBJ1-5,TRBD1,CASSQNRGATNQPQHF,TGTGCCAGCAGTCAAAACAGGGGCGCGACCAATCAGCCCCAGCATTTT
TRBV27,.,TRBJ2-7,TRBD2,CASSLAGGFSYEQYF,TGTGCCAGCAGTTTAGCGGGAGGATTCTCCTACGAGCAGTACTTC
TRBV19,.,TRBJ1-1,TRBD1,CASSTQGQGKTEAFF,TGTGCCAGTAGTACCCAGGGACAGGGGAAAACTGAAGCTTTCTTT
TRBV14,.,TRBJ2-7,TRBD1,CASSASAATGVWTYEQYF,TGTGCCAGCAGCGCCTCGGCGGCTACAGGGGTATGGACCTACGAGCAGTACTTC
TRBV2,.,TRBJ1-1,.,CASSTDSPMNTEAFF,TGTGCCAGCAGCACGGACAGCCCTATGAACACTGAAGCTTTCTTT
TRBV27,.,TRBJ1-5,TRBD1,CASSSYQGARQPQHF,TGTGCCAGCAGTTCATATCAGGGGGCAAGGCAGCCCCAGCATTTT
TRBV9,.,TRBJ2-7,.,CASSVAPGGLDEQYF,TGTGCCAGCAGCGTAGCGCCGGGTGGATTGGACGAGCAGTACTTC
TRBV18,.,TRBJ1-3,.,CASSPGGSSGNTIYF,TGTGCCAGCTCACCAGGGGGGAGCTCTGGAAACACCATATATTTT
TRBV19,.,TRBJ1-5,.,CASSISPGGNQPQHF,TGTGCCAGTAGTATCTCGCCAGGGGGCAATCAGCCCCAGCATTTT